The TCR beta chain described here comes from a study of post-analysis software for immune sequencing data. Findings and caveats of the study: About 5 TRBV segments (TRBV5-6, TRBV5-1 and TRBV20-1 among them) occurred more frequently in patients than in controls. Pronounced co-clustering by F measure was evident among identically batched samples.

Unique molecular identifiers tagged the TCR beta cDNA libraries. From the PCR reads, TCRdb called clonotypes with MiXCR, one entry per CDR3 protein. The sample lists roughly 650,000 distinct CDR3 sequences, 55% to 70% occurring once. This clonotype was seen a handful of times. Its antigen is undetermined. Germline loops: CDR1 SGHTA, CDR2 FQGNSA. The V and J ends lost 2 bases and 7 bases, in that order; junction bases with no gene match: 9. This CDR3 region has 17 residues. The source is a girl aged 2 to 10 with multiple sclerosis. This chain uses TRBV7-2 with TRBJ2-1; 12 bases are shared with TRBD2. Sequences were obtained from blood. The CDR3 protein is CASSLNPGLAGRNEQFF. Here the CDR3 DNA reads TGTGCCAGCAGCTTAAACCCCGGACTAGCGGGGAGGAATGAGCAGTTCTTC.